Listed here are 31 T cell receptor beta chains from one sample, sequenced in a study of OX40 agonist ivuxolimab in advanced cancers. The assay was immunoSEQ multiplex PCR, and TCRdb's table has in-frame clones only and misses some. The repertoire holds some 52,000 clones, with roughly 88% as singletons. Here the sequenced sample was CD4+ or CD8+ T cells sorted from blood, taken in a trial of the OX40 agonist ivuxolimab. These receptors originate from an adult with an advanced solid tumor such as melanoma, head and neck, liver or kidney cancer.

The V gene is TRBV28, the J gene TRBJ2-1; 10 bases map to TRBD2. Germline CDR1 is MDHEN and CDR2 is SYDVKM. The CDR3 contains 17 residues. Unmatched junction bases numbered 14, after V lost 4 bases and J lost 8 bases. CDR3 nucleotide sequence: TGTGCCAGCAGTTCTTATCTAGGAGCGGGGGGGAGCGATGAGCAGTTCTTC. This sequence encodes CASSSYLGAGGSDEQFF.

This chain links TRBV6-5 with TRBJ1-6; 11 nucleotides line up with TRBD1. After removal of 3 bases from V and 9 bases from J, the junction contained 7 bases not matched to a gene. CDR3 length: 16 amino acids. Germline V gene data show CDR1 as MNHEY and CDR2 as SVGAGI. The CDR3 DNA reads TGTGCCAGCAGTTATCTGGACAGGGGGCCGGGTTCACCCCTCCACTTT. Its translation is CASSYLDRGPGSPLHF.

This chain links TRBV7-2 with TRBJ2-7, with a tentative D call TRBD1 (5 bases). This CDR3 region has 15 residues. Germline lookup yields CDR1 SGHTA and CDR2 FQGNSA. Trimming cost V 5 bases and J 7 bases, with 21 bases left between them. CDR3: CASSPQVSPPGEQYV. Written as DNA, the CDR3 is TGTGCCAGCAGCCCACAGGTGTCACCCCCTGGGGAGCAGTACGTC.

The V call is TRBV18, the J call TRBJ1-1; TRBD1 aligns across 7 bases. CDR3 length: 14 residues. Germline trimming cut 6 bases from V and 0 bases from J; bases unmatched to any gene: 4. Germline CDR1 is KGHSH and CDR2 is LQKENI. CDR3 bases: TGTGCCAGCTCTCACGACAGGGTGAACACTGAAGCTTTCTTT. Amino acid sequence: CASSHDRVNTEAFF. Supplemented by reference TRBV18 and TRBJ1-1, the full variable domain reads NAGVMQNPRHLVRRRGQEARLRCSPMKGHSHVYWYRQLPEEGLKFMVYLQKENIIDESGMPKERFSAEFPKEGPSILRIQQVVRGDSAAYFCASSHDRVNTEAFFGQGTRLTVV.

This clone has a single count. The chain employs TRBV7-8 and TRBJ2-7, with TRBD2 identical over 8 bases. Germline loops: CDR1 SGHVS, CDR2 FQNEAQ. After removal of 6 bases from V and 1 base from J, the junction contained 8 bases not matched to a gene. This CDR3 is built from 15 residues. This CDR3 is CASRDSGTHSYEQYF. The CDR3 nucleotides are TGTGCCAGCAGGGATAGCGGGACCCATTCCTACGAGCAGTACTTC.

The CDR3 sequence: CASSSRPGLGKGTGANVLTF. The CDR3 nucleotides are TGTGCCAGCAGCTCAAGACCCGGACTGGGGAAGGGGACTGGGGCCAACGTCCTGACTTTC. This chain links TRBV9 with TRBJ2-6; D possibly matches TRBD1 or TRBD2 (5 bases each). The CDR3 extends over 20 amino acids. Trimming stripped 4 bases from V and 2 bases from J, with 25 bases between. Germline CDR1 and CDR2: SGDLS and YYNGEE.

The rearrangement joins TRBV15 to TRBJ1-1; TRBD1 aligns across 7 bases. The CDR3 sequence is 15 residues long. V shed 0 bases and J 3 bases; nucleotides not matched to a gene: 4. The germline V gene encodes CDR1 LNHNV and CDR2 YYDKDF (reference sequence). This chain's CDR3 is CATSRDGQVYTEAFF. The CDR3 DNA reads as TGTGCCACCAGCAGAGATGGACAGGTGTACACTGAAGCTTTCTTT.

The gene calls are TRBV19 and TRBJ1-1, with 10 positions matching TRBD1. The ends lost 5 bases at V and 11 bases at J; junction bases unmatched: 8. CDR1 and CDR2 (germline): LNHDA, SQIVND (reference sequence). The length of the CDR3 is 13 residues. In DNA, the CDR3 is TGTGCCAGTAGTCTCAAAGGGACAGGGGCGGCTTTCTTT. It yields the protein CASSLKGTGAAFF.

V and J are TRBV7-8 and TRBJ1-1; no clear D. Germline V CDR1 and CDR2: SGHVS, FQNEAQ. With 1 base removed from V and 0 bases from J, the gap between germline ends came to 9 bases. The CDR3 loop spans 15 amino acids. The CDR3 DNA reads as TGTGCCAGCAGCTTAGATTCTAATATGAACACTGAAGCTTTCTTT. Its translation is CASSLDSNMNTEAFF. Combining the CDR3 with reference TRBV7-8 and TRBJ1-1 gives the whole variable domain GAGVSQSPRYKVAKRGQDVALRCDPISGHVSLFWYQQALGQGPEFLTYFQNEAQLDKSGLPSDRFFAERPEGSVSTLKIQRTQQEDSAVYLCASSLDSNMNTEAFFGQGTRLTVV.

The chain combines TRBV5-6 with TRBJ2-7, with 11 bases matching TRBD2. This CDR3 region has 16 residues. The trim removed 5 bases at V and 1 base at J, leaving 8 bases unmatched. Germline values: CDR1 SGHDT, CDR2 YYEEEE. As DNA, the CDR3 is TGTGCCAGCAGTGGGATCGGGACTAGCGGATCCTACGAGCAGTACTTC. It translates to CASSGIGTSGSYEQYF.

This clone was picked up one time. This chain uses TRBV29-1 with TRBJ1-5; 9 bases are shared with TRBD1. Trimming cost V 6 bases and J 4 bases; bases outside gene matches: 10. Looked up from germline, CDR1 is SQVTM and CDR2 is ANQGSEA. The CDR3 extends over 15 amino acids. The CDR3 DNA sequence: TGCAGCGTGGCCCTTGGGACAGGGAGAAATCAGCCCCAGCATTTT. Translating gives CSVALGTGRNQPQHF.

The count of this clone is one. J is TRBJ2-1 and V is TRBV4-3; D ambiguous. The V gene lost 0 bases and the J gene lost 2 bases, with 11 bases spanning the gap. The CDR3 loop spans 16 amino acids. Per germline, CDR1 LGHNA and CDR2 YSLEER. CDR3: CASSQDKSATYNEQFF. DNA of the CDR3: TGCGCCAGCAGCCAAGATAAAAGCGCGACCTACAATGAGCAGTTCTTC.

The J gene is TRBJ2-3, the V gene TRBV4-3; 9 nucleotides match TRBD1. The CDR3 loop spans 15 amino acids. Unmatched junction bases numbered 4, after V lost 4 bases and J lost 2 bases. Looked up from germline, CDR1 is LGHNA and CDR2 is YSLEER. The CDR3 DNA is TGCGCCAGCAGCCTGGGGACAGGGTCCACAGATACGCAGTATTTT. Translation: CASSLGTGSTDTQYF.

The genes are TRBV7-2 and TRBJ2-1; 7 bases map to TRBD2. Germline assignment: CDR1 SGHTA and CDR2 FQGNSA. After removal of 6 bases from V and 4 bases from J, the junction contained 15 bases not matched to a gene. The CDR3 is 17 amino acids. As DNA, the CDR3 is TGTGCCAGCAGTCAGAAGTTCGGACTAGGAGGGTACAATGAGCAGTTCTTC. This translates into CASSQKFGLGGYNEQFF.

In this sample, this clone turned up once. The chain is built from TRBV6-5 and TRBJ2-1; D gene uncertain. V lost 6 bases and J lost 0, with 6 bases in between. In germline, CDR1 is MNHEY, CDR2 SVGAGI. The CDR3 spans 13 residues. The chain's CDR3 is CASRRDSYNEQFF. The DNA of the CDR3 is TGTGCCAGCAGAAGAGACTCCTACAATGAGCAGTTCTTC.

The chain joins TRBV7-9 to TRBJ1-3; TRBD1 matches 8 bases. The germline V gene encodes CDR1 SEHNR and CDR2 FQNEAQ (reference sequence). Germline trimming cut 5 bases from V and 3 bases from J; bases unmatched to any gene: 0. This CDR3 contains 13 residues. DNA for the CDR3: TGTGCCAGCAGCACAGGGGGTGGAAACACCATATATTTT. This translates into CASSTGGGNTIYF.

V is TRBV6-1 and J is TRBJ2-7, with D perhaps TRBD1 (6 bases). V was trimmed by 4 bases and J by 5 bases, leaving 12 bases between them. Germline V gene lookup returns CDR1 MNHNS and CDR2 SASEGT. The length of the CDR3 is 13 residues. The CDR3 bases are TGTGCCAGCAGTGGAGGACAGCGAGACGAGCAGTACGTC. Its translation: CASSGGQRDEQYV.

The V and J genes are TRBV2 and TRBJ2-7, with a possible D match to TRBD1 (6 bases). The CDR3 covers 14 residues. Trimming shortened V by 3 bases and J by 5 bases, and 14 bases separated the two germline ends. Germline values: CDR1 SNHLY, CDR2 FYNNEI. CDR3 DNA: TGTGCCAGCAGTGAGGTTAGGGGGAACAACGAGCAGTACTTC. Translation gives CASSEVRGNNEQYF.

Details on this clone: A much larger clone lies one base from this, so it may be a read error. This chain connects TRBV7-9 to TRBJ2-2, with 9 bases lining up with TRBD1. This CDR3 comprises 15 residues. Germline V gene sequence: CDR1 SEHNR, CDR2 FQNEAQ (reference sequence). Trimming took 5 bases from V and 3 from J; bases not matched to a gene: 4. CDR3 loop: CASSLRDRDTGELFF. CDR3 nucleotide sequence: TGTGCCAGCAGCCTCCGGGACAGGGACACCGGGGAGCTGTTTTTT.

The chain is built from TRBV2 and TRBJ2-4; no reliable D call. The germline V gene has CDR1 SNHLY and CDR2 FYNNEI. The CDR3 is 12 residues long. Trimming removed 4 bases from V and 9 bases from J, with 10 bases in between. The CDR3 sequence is CASSGRGGIQYF. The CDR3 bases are TGTGCCAGCAGTGGTCGCGGCGGCATTCAGTACTTC. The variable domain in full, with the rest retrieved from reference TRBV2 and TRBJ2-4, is EPEVTQTPSHQVTQMGQEVILRCVPISNHLYFYWYRQILGQKVEFLVSFYNNEISEKSEIFDDQFSVERPDGSNFTLKIRSTKLEDSAMYFCASSGRGGIQYFGAGTRLSVL.

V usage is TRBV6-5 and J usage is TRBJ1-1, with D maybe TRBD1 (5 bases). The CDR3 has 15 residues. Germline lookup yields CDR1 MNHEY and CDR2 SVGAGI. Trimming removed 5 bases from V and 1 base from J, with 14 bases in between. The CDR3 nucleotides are TGTGCCAGCAGTCCGCAAGGGACCGCGAACACTGAAGCTTTCTTT. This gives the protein CASSPQGTANTEAFF.

The CDR3 is CASSLGQGGEQYV. The CDR3 bases are TGTGCCAGCAGCTTGGGACAGGGAGGCGAGCAGTACGTC. This chain links TRBV13 with TRBJ2-7, with 9 bases identical to TRBD1. With 3 bases clipped from V and 6 bases from J, the junction kept 3 bases outside the gene matches. This CDR3 spans 13 amino acids. Germline loops: CDR1 PRHDT, CDR2 FYEKMQ (reference sequence).

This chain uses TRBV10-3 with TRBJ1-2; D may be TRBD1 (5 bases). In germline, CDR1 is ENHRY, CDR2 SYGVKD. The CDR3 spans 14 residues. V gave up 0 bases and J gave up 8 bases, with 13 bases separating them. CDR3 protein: CAISESIQVEGYTF. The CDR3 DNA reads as TGTGCCATCAGTGAGTCGATACAGGTTGAAGGCTACACCTTC.

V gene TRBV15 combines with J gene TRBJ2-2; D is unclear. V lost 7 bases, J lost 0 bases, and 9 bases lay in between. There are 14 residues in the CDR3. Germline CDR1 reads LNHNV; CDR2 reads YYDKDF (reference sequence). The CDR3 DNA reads TGTGCCACCAAAAGCAATTCGAACACCGGGGAGCTGTTTTTT. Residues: CATKSNSNTGELFF.

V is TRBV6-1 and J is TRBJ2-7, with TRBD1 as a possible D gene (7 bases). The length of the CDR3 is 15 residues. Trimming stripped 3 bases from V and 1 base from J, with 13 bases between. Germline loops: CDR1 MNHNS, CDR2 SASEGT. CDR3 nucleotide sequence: TGTGCCAGCAGTGATGGCAGGGGGGAGTCCTACGAGCAGTACTTC. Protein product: CASSDGRGESYEQYF.

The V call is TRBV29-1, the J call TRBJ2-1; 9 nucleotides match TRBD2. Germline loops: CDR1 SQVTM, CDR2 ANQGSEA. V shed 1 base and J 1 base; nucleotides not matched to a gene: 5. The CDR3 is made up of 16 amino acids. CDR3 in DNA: TGCAGCGTTGAAGGGAGCGGGAGGCTTTCCTACAATGAGCAGTTCTTC. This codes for CSVEGSGRLSYNEQFF.

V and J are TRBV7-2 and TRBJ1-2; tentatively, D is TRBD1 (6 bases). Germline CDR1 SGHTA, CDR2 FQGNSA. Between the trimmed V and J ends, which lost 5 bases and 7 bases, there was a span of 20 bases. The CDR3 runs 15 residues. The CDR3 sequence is CASSPTQGSPRGYTF. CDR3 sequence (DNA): TGTGCCAGCAGCCCAACACAGGGTTCTCCACGTGGCTACACCTTC.

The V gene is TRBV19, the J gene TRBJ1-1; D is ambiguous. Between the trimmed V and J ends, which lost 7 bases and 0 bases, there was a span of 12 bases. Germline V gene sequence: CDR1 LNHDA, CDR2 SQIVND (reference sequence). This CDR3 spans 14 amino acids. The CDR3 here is CASTLYGVNTEAFF. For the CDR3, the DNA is TGTGCCAGTACCCTTTATGGGGTGAACACTGAAGCTTTCTTT.

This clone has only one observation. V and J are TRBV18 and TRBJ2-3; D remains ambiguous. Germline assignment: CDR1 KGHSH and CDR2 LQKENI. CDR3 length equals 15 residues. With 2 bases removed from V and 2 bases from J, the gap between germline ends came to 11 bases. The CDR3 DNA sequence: TGTGCCAGCTCACCAAATGGACCGAACACAGATACGCAGTATTTT. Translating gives CASSPNGPNTDTQYF.

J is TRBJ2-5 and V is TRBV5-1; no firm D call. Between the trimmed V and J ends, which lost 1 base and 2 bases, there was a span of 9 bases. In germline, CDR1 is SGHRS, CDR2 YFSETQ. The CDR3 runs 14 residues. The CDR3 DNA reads TGCGCCAGCAGCTTGTTGCCAGATCAAGAGACCCAGTACTTC. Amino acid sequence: CASSLLPDQETQYF.

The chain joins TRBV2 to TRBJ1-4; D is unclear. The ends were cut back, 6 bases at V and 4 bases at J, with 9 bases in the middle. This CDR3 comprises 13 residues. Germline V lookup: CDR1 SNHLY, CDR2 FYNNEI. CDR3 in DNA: TGTGCCAGCAGGGACGGGATTAATGAAAAACTGTTTTTT. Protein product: CASRDGINEKLFF.